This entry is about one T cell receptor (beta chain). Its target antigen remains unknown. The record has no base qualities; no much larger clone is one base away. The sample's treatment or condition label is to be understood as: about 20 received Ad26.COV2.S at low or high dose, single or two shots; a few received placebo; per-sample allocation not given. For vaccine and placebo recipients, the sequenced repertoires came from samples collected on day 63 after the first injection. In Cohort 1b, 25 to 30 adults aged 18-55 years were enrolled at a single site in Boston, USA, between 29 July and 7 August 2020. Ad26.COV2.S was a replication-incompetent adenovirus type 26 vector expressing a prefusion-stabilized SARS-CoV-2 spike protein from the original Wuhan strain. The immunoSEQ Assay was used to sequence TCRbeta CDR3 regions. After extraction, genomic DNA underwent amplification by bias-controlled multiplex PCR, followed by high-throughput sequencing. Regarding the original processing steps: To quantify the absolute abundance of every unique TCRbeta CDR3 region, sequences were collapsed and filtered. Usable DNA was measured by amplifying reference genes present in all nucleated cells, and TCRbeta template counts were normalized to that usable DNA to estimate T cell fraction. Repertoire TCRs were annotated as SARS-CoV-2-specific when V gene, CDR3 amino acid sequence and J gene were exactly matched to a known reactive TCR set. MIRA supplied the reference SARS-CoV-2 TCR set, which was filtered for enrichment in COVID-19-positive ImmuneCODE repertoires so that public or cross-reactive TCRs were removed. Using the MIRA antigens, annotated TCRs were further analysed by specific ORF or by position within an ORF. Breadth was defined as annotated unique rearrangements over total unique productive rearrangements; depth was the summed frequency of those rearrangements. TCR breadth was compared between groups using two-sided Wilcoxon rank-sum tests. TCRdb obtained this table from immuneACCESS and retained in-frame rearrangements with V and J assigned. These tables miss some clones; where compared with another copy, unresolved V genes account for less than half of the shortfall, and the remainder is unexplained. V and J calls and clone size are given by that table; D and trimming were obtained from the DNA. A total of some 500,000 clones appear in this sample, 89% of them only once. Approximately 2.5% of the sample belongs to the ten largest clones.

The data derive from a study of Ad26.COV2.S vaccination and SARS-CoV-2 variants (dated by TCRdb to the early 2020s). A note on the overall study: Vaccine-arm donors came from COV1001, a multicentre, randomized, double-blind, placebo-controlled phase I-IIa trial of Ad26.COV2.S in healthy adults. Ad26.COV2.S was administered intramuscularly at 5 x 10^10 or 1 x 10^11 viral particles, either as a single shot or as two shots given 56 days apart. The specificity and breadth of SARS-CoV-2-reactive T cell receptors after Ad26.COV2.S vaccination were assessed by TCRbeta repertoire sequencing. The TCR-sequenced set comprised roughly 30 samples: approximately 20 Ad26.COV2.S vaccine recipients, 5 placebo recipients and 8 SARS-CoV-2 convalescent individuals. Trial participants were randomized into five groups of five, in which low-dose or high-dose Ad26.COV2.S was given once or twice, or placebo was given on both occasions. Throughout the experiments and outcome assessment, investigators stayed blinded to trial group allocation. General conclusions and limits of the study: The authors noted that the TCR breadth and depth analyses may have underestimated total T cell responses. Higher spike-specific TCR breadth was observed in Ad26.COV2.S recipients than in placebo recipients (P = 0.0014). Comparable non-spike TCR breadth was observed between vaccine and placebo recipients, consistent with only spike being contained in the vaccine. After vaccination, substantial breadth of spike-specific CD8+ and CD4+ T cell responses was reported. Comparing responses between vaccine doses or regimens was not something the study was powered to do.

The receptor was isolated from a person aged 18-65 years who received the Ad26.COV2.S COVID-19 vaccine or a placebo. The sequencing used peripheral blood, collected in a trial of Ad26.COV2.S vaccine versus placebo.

The DNA reads TGTGCCAGCAGCCCTCCCGGGGGATCGGAAGCTTTCTTT. It encodes CASSPPGGSEAFF. The rearrangement combines TRBV9 with TRBJ1-1, and the D gene may be TRBD1, 5 bases matching. Via the germline V gene, CDR1 is SGDLS and CDR2 YYNGEE. V is reduced by 4 bases and J by 8 bases, leaving a spacing of 15 bases between them. Its CDR3 holds 13 amino acids, cysteine through phenylalanine. The entry retains the CDR3 DNA only, 39 bases that are in frame from base 1.